This T cell receptor (beta chain) is drawn from a study of T cells in Graves' hyperthyroidism and ophthalmopathy. Findings of the study overall: The model forecast ophthalmopathy, anticipating it by a median approximately 6 months before onset.

Diagnoses rested on clinical symptoms, serum thyroxine and TRAb, thyroid ultrasound and orbital computed tomography. This CDR3 is 11 amino acids long. V gave up 6 bases and J gave up 14 bases, with 14 bases separating them. RNA transcripts yielded amplified TCR beta CDR3 regions. The study used the HTBI primer set for a first-round RT-PCR of the TCR CDR3. TCRdb reprocessed the multiplex PCR reads with MiXCR, giving one entry per CDR3 protein. The sample carries around 300,000 distinct CDR3 sequences, approximately 15% recorded once. This clonotype has a handful of counts. Its cognate antigen is unknown.

Sequenced input: blood. The TCR comes from a woman aged 25 to 39 with Graves' hyperthyroidism. V usage is TRBV12-3 or TRBV12-4 and J usage is TRBJ1-3; D is uncertain. The CDR3 region is CASRFSGSLYF. The CDR3 DNA sequence: TGTGCCAGCAGGTTTTCGGGCAGCCTATATTTT.